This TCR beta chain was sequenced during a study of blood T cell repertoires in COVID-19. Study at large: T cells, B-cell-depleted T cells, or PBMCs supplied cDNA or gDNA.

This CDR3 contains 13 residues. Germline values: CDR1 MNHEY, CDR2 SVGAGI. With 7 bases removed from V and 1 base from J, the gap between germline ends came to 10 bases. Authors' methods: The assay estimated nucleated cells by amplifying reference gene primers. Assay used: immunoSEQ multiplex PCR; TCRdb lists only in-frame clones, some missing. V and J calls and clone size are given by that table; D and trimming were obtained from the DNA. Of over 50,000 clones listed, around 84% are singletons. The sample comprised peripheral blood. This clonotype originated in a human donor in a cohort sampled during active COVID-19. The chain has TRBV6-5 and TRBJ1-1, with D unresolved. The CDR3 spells CASIPESNTEAFF. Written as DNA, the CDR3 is TGTGCCAGCATCCCCGAGTCGAACACTGAAGCTTTCTTT.